The clone carrying this T cell receptor (beta chain) has a count of ten or more. Its antigen is undetermined. The CDR3 covers 16 residues. Trimming removed 5 bases at V and 4 bases at J, with 21 bases between. The germline V gene encodes CDR1 MNHEY and CDR2 SMNVEV (reference sequence). The TCR beta libraries were generated through quantitative 5'-RACE incorporating molecular barcodes. TCRdb re-derived calls from the 5' RACE reads in MiXCR, one entry per CDR3 protein. The repertoire holds 250,000 to 350,000 distinct CDR3 sequences, with 6.5% to 10% as singletons. This sample stems from a study of CD8 T cells in ankylosing spondylitis. General observations from the study: Both synovial fluid and blood in reactive arthritis had previously been reported to carry some motif variants. Ankylosing spondylitis blood seemed to carry a telltale TCR beta motif made of eight or nine highly homologous variants. Disease-linked clones had a CD8+ phenotype and relatively low frequency in peripheral blood.

The TCR comes from a male donor with ankylosing spondylitis. Sequencing was performed on blood, either unsorted or a sorted T cell fraction (not recorded which). The chain links TRBV27 to TRBJ2-7; D possibly matches TRBD1 or TRBD2 (5 bases each). The CDR3 here is CASSPRGPDGIYEQYF. The CDR3 DNA follows: TGTGCCAGCAGTCCCCGGGGACCCGACGGGATATACGAGCAGTACTTC.